The 29 T cell receptor beta chains reported below all come from one sample, sequenced in a study of cytomegalovirus exposure and HLA in healthy donors. Vbeta (60) and Jbeta (13) primers were used in the PCR. The method was immunoSEQ multiplex PCR; TCRdb's version includes in-frame clones alone and lacks a portion of them. This sample has over 150,000 clones, with roughly 80% found just once. The sequencing sample was made of PBMCs. These receptors were collected from a man aged 25 to 40 in good health and CMV-seropositive.

The chain employs TRBV28 and TRBJ1-5; D not resolved. V gave up 0 bases and J gave up 2 bases, with 8 bases separating them. Germline V lookup: CDR1 MDHEN, CDR2 SYDVKM. There are 15 residues in the CDR3. This chain's CDR3 is CASSLWGRGNQPQHF. CDR3 nucleotides: TGTGCCAGCAGTTTATGGGGGAGGGGCAATCAGCCCCAGCATTTT.

The chain joins TRBV4-1 to TRBJ1-3; D may be TRBD1 (5 bases). The germline V and J ends were trimmed by 2 bases and 0 bases, with 8 bases remaining between them. The CDR3 runs 15 residues. Germline CDR1 reads MGHRA; CDR2 reads YSYEKL. CDR3 coding DNA: TGCGCCAGCAGCCAACGGGGGGTCTCTGGAAACACCATATATTTT. It yields the protein CASSQRGVSGNTIYF.

This clone was seen once. The V gene is TRBV9, the J gene TRBJ2-1; D remains ambiguous. The CDR3 is 17 amino acids. The germline V gene encodes CDR1 SGDLS and CDR2 YYNGEE. The V gene lost 2 bases and the J gene lost 5 bases, with 20 bases spanning the gap. CDR3 sequence: CASSVSPRVQDDNEQFF. CDR3 bases: TGTGCCAGCAGCGTGTCCCCCCGTGTGCAGGATGACAATGAGCAGTTCTTC.

J is TRBJ2-7 and V is TRBV13; D unclear. Germline-derived CDR1 and CDR2 are PRHDT and FYEKMQ (reference sequence). Trimming pared 0 bases from V and 2 bases from J, leaving 5 bases between. The CDR3 length is 13 residues. The CDR3 loop reads CASSLGQTYEQYF. The DNA of the CDR3 is TGTGCCAGCAGCTTAGGCCAGACCTACGAGCAGTACTTC.

V usage is TRBV11-2 and J usage is TRBJ1-1, with D perhaps matching TRBD1 (6 bases). V gave up 4 bases and J gave up 5 bases, with 20 bases separating them. Looked up from germline, CDR1 is SGHAT and CDR2 is FQNNGV. The CDR3 is made up of 16 amino acids. CDR3 DNA sequence: TGTGCCAGCAGCTCCTTTTGGGGGGGCGCAGTAACTGAAGCTTTCTTT. Translating it yields CASSSFWGGAVTEAFF.

This chain connects TRBV11-1 to TRBJ2-5, with D hard to call. V shed 1 base and J shed 4 bases, with 7 bases lying between them. Per the germline V gene, CDR1 is SGHAT and CDR2 is FQDESV (reference sequence). The CDR3 extends over 13 amino acids. The CDR3 DNA reads TGTGCCAGCAGCTTAGTCTTGCGAGAGACCCAGTACTTC. Its translation: CASSLVLRETQYF.

This clone was recorded once. V gene TRBV29-1 combines with J gene TRBJ1-3; 10 bases are a match to TRBD1. The tail of the sequence fits TRBJ2-2 better, so the J call may be wrong. The CDR3 length is 14 residues. Germline loops: CDR1 SQVTM, CDR2 ANQGSEA. The CDR3, as DNA: TGCAGCGTGGGACAGGGGATAAGCACCGGGGAGCTGTTTTTT. Protein sequence: CSVGQGISTGELFF.

The chain has TRBV5-4 and TRBJ1-3, with D unresolved. V was cut by 1 base and J by 2 bases, with 7 bases left in between. CDR1 is SGHNT, CDR2 YYREEE, per germline (reference sequence). The CDR3 is made up of 14 amino acids. CDR3 in amino acids: CASSLSGTGNTIYF. For the CDR3, the DNA is TGTGCCAGCAGCTTGTCGGGTACTGGAAACACCATATATTTT.

The CDR3 DNA follows: TGCGCCAGCAGCTTGGTGGGGGCTGGCACCGGGGAGCTGTTTTTT. It encodes CASSLVGAGTGELFF. The genes are TRBV5-1 and TRBJ2-2; D may be TRBD1 (6 bases). With 0 bases removed from V and 4 bases from J, the gap between germline ends came to 10 bases. CDR3 length: 15 residues. Germline loops: CDR1 SGHRS, CDR2 YFSETQ.

The chain carries TRBV30 and TRBJ1-2; TRBD1 agrees at 9 bases. Per the germline V gene, CDR1 is GTSNPN and CDR2 is SVGIG (reference sequence). This CDR3 is 12 amino acids long. The V and J ends lost 2 bases and 7 bases, in that order; junction bases with no gene match: 2. The CDR3 bases are TGTGCCTGGAGTACAGGGGGCGCTGGCTACACCTTC. It is translated as CAWSTGGAGYTF.

J is TRBJ2-5 and V is TRBV6-5; tentative D call: TRBD1 (5 bases). V shed 7 bases and J shed 1 base, with 13 bases lying between them. Germline CDR1 is MNHEY and CDR2 is SVGAGI. The CDR3 runs 14 residues. Here the CDR3 reads CASTINGAQETQYF. DNA of the CDR3: TGTGCCAGCACTATAAATGGGGCCCAAGAGACCCAGTACTTC.

The chain has TRBV28 and TRBJ2-3; D is ambiguous. Germline CDR1 reads MDHEN; CDR2 reads SYDVKM. V lost 8 bases to trimming and J lost 1 base, with 10 bases between them. The CDR3 contains 13 residues. CDR3 sequence: CASEESGTDTQYF. Here the CDR3 DNA reads TGTGCCAGCGAAGAAAGCGGCACAGATACGCAGTATTTT.

The V call is TRBV27, the J call TRBJ1-2; TRBD1 might be the D (6 bases). Germline values: CDR1 MNHEY, CDR2 SMNVEV (reference sequence). The V end lost 4 bases, the J end lost 1 base, and 7 bases lay between the germline ends. The CDR3 consists of 13 residues. This CDR3 is CASSSDSNYGYTF. CDR3 nucleotide sequence: TGTGCCAGCAGTTCGGACAGTAACTATGGCTACACCTTC.

J is TRBJ2-5 and V is TRBV2; D is possibly TRBD2 (6 bases). CDR1 SNHLY and CDR2 FYNNEI come from the germline V gene. Trimming took 3 bases from V and 4 from J, leaving 12 bases between them. CDR3 length equals 14 residues. The CDR3 bases are TGTGCCAGCAGTGATCTGGGCGGGATAGAGACCCAGTACTTC. Protein product: CASSDLGGIETQYF.

The chain recombines TRBV4-3 with TRBJ2-3; TRBD2 matches at 8 bases. The CDR3 is made up of 16 amino acids. The germline V gene has CDR1 LGHNA and CDR2 YSLEER. Losses at the gene ends were 0 bases for V and 2 bases for J; bases not matched to a gene: 4. CDR3 coding DNA: TGCGCCAGCAGCCAAGAAGGGCGGGGGGACACAGATACGCAGTATTTT. Translation: CASSQEGRGDTDTQYF.

The chain recombines TRBV18 with TRBJ1-4; a weak D match, TRBD1 (5 bases). The germline CDR1 and CDR2 sequences are KGHSH and LQKENI. The CDR3 runs to 14 residues. V dropped 4 bases and J dropped 6 bases, with 12 bases sitting between them. In nucleotides, the CDR3 is TGTGCCAGCTCACGGGGCCTAGGGGATGAAAAACTGTTTTTT. Amino acids: CASSRGLGDEKLFF.

The chain uses TRBV7-9 and TRBJ2-1; D unclear. CDR3 length: 12 residues. From germline, CDR1 is SEHNR and CDR2 FQNEAQ (reference sequence). Trimming removed 1 base from V and 5 bases from J, with 3 bases in between. The CDR3 reads CASSLGHNEQFF. In DNA form, the CDR3 reads TGTGCCAGCAGCTTAGGGCACAATGAGCAGTTCTTC.

This clone turned up a few times. This sequence joins TRBV28 and TRBJ1-1; TRBD1 matches 7 bases. V was pared by 5 bases and J by 0 bases, with 6 bases of the junction left unmatched. CDR1 is MDHEN and CDR2 is SYDVKM in the germline V gene. The CDR3 totals 15 residues. CDR3 nucleotides: TGTGCCAGCAGTGGACAGGCCTTAATGAACACTGAAGCTTTCTTT. It translates to CASSGQALMNTEAFF.

This clone was picked up a small number of times. This sequence joins TRBV19 and TRBJ1-1, with 8 bases fitting TRBD1. V dropped 6 bases and J dropped 3; count of bases not matched to a gene: 0. Germline values: CDR1 LNHDA, CDR2 SQIVND (reference sequence). The CDR3 has 12 residues. The CDR3 region is CASRDRDTEAFF. In nucleotides, the CDR3 is TGTGCCAGTAGGGACAGGGACACTGAAGCTTTCTTT.

This clone has more than one count but fewer than ten. This chain links TRBV5-1 with TRBJ2-3; maybe TRBD1 (6 bases). Germline CDR1 and CDR2: SGHRS and YFSETQ. Trimming took 0 bases from V and 0 from J, leaving 11 bases between them. The CDR3 is made up of 16 amino acids. The CDR3 DNA reads as TGCGCCAGCAGCTTGGCGGACAGCTCTAGCACAGATACGCAGTATTTT. Translating it yields CASSLADSSSTDTQYF.

The chain links TRBV4-1 to TRBJ2-7; TRBD1 matches 10 bases. In germline, CDR1 is MGHRA, CDR2 YSYEKL. The CDR3 totals 14 residues. Trimming took 5 bases from V and 3 from J; bases not matched to a gene: 4. CDR3 sequence reads: CASSRDRGLYEQYF. In DNA form, the CDR3 reads TGCGCCAGCAGCAGGGACAGGGGTCTCTACGAGCAGTACTTC.

This sequence joins TRBV19 and TRBJ1-5, with 7 bases aligning to TRBD1. Germline-derived CDR1 and CDR2 are LNHDA and SQIVND (reference sequence). The CDR3 has 12 amino acids. The trim removed 8 bases at V and 7 bases at J, leaving 5 bases unmatched. In DNA, the CDR3 is TGTGCCAGTGACAGGGTTGGCCAGCCCCAGCATTTT. It codes for CASDRVGQPQHF.

This chain uses TRBV29-1 with TRBJ1-3, with a possible D match to TRBD1 (6 bases). This CDR3 has 14 residues. V shed 4 bases and J shed 2 bases, with 12 bases lying between them. Germline CDR1 reads SQVTM; CDR2 reads ANQGSEA. The CDR3 DNA sequence: TGCAGCGTTGTAAGACAGGCGGCTGGAAACACCATATATTTT. It translates to CSVVRQAAGNTIYF.

The CDR3 is CASSSYHTGGGRNTIYF. For the CDR3, the DNA is TGTGCCAGCAGTTCTTATCACACAGGGGGAGGCAGAAACACCATATATTTT. This chain joins TRBV28 and TRBJ1-3; 8 bases are a match to TRBD1. V was pared by 4 bases and J by 5 bases, with 13 bases of the junction left unmatched. The CDR3 consists of 17 residues. Germline CDR1 and CDR2: MDHEN and SYDVKM.

The CDR3 spells CASSVDWPPYEQYF. CDR3 DNA: TGTGCCAGCAGCGTCGACTGGCCACCCTACGAGCAGTACTTC. The chain recombines TRBV5-4 with TRBJ2-7; no reliable D call. This CDR3 is built from 14 residues. V was shortened by 4 bases and J by 2 bases, with 13 bases between the two germline ends. Per germline, CDR1 SGHNT and CDR2 YYREEE (reference sequence).

The V gene is TRBV6-6, the J gene TRBJ1-2, with 8 bases that match TRBD1. V gave up 6 bases and J gave up 5 bases; unmatched junction bases: 8. This CDR3 spans 14 amino acids. The germline gives CDR1 MNHNY, CDR2 SVGAGI (reference sequence). The CDR3 reads CASSGDRMGYGYTF. The CDR3 DNA reads TGTGCCAGCAGCGGGGACAGGATGGGGTATGGCTACACCTTC.

The chain uses TRBV6-5 and TRBJ1-2; D is perhaps TRBD1 (6 bases). V lost 1 base and J lost 2, with 14 bases in between. This CDR3 has 16 residues. Germline V CDR1 and CDR2: MNHEY, SVGAGI. DNA for the CDR3: TGTGCCAGCAGTTACTGGCTGAGGGGGTTGAACTATGGCTACACCTTC. Amino acid sequence: CASSYWLRGLNYGYTF.

The CDR3 protein is CASSGTGRSYGYTF. The CDR3 coding sequence is TGTGCCAGCAGTGGCACAGGGAGATCCTATGGCTACACCTTC. This rearrangement joins TRBV7-3 to TRBJ1-2; possibly TRBD1 for D (6 bases). Trimming removed 6 bases at V and 4 bases at J, with 15 bases between. The CDR3 is 14 residues long. The germline V gene encodes CDR1 SGHTA and CDR2 FQGTGA.

CDR3 sequence (DNA): TGTGCCAGCAGTTTGGGGACAGTCTACGAGCAGTACTTC. Its protein is CASSLGTVYEQYF. This rearrangement joins TRBV27 to TRBJ2-7; 7 bases agree with TRBD1. Germline V gives CDR1 MNHEY, CDR2 SMNVEV (reference sequence). The J segment lost 3 bases and the V segment lost 3 bases, leaving 2 bases of the junction unmatched. The CDR3 has 13 amino acids.